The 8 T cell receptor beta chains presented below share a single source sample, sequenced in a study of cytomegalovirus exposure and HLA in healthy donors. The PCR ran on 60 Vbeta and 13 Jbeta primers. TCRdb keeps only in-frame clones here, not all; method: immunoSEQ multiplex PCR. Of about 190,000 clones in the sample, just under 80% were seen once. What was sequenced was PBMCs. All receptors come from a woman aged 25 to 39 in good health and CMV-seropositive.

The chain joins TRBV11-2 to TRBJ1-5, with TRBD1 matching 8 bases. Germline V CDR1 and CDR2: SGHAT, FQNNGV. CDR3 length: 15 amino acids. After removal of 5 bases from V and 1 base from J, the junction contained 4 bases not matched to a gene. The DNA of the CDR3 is TGTGCCAGCAGCCCCCGGACAGGGAGCAATCAGCCCCAGCATTTT. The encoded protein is CASSPRTGSNQPQHF.

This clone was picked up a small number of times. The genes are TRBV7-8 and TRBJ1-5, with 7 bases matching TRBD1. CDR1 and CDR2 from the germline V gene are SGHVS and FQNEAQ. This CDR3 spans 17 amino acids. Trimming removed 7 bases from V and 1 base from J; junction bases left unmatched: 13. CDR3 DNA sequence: TGTGCCAGCACCACACTCCCGACAGGGTTGAGCAATCAGCCCCAGCATTTT. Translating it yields CASTTLPTGLSNQPQHF.

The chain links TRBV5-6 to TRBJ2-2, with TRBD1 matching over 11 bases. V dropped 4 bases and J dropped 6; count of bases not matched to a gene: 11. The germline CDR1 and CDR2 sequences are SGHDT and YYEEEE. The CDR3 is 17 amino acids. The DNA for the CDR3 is TGTGCCAGCAGCCCCTATCTCGGACAGGGGGCGGCCGGGGAGCTGTTTTTT. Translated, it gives CASSPYLGQGAAGELFF.

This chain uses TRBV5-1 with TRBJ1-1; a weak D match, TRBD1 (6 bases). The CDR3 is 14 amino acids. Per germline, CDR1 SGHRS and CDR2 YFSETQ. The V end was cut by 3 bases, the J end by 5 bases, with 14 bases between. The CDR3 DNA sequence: TGCGCCAGCAGCTCCATTTCGCAGGGGACTGAAGCTTTCTTT. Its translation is CASSSISQGTEAFF.

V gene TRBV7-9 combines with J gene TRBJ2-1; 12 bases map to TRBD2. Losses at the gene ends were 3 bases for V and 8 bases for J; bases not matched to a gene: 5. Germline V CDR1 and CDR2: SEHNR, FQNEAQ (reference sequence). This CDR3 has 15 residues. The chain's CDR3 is CASSFGLAGLDEQFF. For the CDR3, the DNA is TGTGCCAGCAGCTTTGGACTAGCGGGATTGGATGAGCAGTTCTTC.

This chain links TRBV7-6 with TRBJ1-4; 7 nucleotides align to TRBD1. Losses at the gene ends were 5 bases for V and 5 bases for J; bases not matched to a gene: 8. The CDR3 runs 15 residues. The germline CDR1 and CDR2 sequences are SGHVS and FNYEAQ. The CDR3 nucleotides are TGTGCCAGCAGCCCGGGACAGAGGAACAATGAAAAACTGTTTTTT. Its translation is CASSPGQRNNEKLFF.

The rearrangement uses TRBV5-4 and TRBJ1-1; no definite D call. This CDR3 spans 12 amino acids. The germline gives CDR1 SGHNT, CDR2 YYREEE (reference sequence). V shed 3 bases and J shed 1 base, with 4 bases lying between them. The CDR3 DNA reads TGTGCCAGCAGCTCCGGGAACACTGAAGCTTTCTTT. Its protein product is CASSSGNTEAFF.

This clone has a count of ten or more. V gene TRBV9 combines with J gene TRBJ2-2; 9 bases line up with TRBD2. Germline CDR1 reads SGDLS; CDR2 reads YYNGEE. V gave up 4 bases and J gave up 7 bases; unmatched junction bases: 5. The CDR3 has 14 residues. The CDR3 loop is CASSSGGTNGELFF. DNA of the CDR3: TGTGCCAGCAGCAGCGGGGGGACTAACGGGGAGCTGTTTTTT.